A single sample gave rise to the 17 T cell receptor beta chains below, sequenced in a study of T cells after posttransplantation cyclophosphamide. A marrow graft followed busulfan-fludarabine conditioning, with cyclophosphamide on days +3 and +4. Repertoires were generated with immunoSEQ multiplex PCR, while TCRdb's copy carries only in-frame clones and drops some. This table has some 10,000 clones, 75% to 95% appearing once. The starting material was PBMCs, obtained after allogeneic stem cell transplant with posttransplant cyclophosphamide. The receptor source for this set is a female patient aged 25-40 years who received an allogeneic stem cell transplant from an unrelated donor, was CMV-positive, and had no GVHD. These T cells may partly come from the graft donor.

The chain couples TRBV25-1 to TRBJ1-4, with D possibly TRBD1 on 5 matching bases. V was clipped by 6 bases and J by 7 bases, with 9 bases between them. The CDR3 has 12 amino acids. In germline, CDR1 is MGHDK, CDR2 SYGVNS. The CDR3 DNA reads TGTGCCAGCAGCAGGACACGTGAAAAACTGTTTTTT. Translating gives CASSRTREKLFF.

The J gene is TRBJ1-1, the V gene TRBV7-8; weak D call: TRBD1 (6 bases). This CDR3 region has 14 residues. The germline V gene encodes CDR1 SGHVS and CDR2 FQNEAQ. The V end lost 4 bases, the J end lost 4 bases, and 13 bases lay between the germline ends. The CDR3 here is CASSSQGRGTEAFF. DNA of the CDR3: TGTGCCAGCAGCTCACAGGGCCGGGGCACTGAAGCTTTCTTT.

The chain carries TRBV12-5 and TRBJ2-1; D might be TRBD2 (5 bases). Trimming pared 7 bases from V and 7 bases from J, leaving 20 bases between. Germline CDR1 reads LGHNT; CDR2 reads FRNRAP. The CDR3 runs 15 residues. CDR3: CASAIGLLGINEQFF. The CDR3 DNA sequence: TGTGCTAGTGCAATCGGACTTCTCGGGATTAATGAGCAGTTCTTC.

The CDR3 is CASSADRGLEQFF. The CDR3, as DNA: TGTGCCAGCAGCGCGGACAGGGGGCTTGAGCAGTTCTTC. This chain connects TRBV5-4 to TRBJ2-1; 11 positions agree with TRBD1. The junction had 3 bases not matched to a gene; V was cut back by 4 bases and J by 9 bases. Germline CDR1 and CDR2: SGHNT and YYREEE (reference sequence). The CDR3 contains 13 residues.

The V call is TRBV10-2, the J call TRBJ2-1; tentative D call: TRBD1 (7 bases). V dropped 6 bases and J dropped 4 bases, with 13 bases sitting between them. The germline gives CDR1 WSHSY, CDR2 SAAADI. The CDR3 covers 14 residues. The CDR3 here is CASSYPGGYNEQFF. The CDR3 DNA is TGCGCCAGCAGCTACCCAGGGGGGTACAATGAGCAGTTCTTC.

The chain links TRBV7-6 to TRBJ1-1, with D possibly matching TRBD1 (6 bases). CDR3 length: 13 amino acids. Germline V gene lookup returns CDR1 SGHVS and CDR2 FNYEAQ. Trimming removed 4 bases from V and 6 bases from J, with 12 bases in between. CDR3 loop: CASSYHSGAEAFF. The CDR3 nucleotides read TGTGCCAGCAGCTACCATTCAGGGGCTGAAGCTTTCTTT.

The chain couples TRBV19 to TRBJ1-1; a weak D match, TRBD1 (6 bases). Germline CDR1 and CDR2: LNHDA and SQIVND (reference sequence). The V end lost 0 bases, the J end lost 0 bases, and 17 bases lay between the germline ends. The CDR3 sequence is 18 residues long. DNA of the CDR3: TGTGCCAGTAGTATAGAGCGGCTGCGGGGGCTCCTGAACACTGAAGCTTTCTTT. It encodes CASSIERLRGLLNTEAFF.

This clone was detected only once. V and J are TRBV29-1 and TRBJ2-3; 10 nucleotides agree with TRBD2. Germline trimming cut 6 bases from V and 2 bases from J; bases unmatched to any gene: 11. The germline V gene has CDR1 SQVTM and CDR2 ANQGSEA. The CDR3 loop spans 16 amino acids. CDR3 in DNA: TGCAGCGTCCAAGGGGGTAGCGGGGGGCCCACAGATACGCAGTATTTT. It yields the protein CSVQGGSGGPTDTQYF.

This chain uses TRBV28 with TRBJ2-7; TRBD1 matches 7 bases. Germline V gives CDR1 MDHEN, CDR2 SYDVKM. V lost 7 bases to trimming and J lost 3 bases; unmatched junction nucleotides: 6. This CDR3 is 13 amino acids long. The CDR3 DNA reads TGTGCCAGCAAAACAGGGGCCCTCTACGAGCAGTACTTC. This encodes CASKTGALYEQYF.

The V and J genes are TRBV27 and TRBJ1-1, with 9 bases identical to TRBD1. V gave up 8 bases and J gave up 4 bases; unmatched junction bases: 5. Germline V gene data show CDR1 as MNHEY and CDR2 as SMNVEV (reference sequence). CDR3 length equals 13 residues. CDR3 sequence reads: CASGDRVGTEAFF. CDR3 DNA sequence: TGTGCCAGCGGGGACAGGGTCGGCACTGAAGCTTTCTTT.

The rearrangement links TRBV28 to TRBJ2-2; no definite D call. The CDR3 spans 13 residues. The germline V gene has CDR1 MDHEN and CDR2 SYDVKM. Trimming removed 2 bases at V and 12 bases at J, with 13 bases between. The CDR3 sequence is CASSLGSPYKLFF. The CDR3 DNA reads TGTGCCAGCAGTTTAGGCAGTCCGTACAAGCTGTTTTTT.

The chain combines TRBV7-3 with TRBJ2-3; D ambiguous. In germline, CDR1 is SGHTA, CDR2 FQGTGA. V lost 2 bases and J lost 6, with 21 bases in between. This CDR3 has 17 residues. The CDR3 region has the DNA TGTGCCAGCAGCTTACCCCCCGGTCACCCAAATGAGGATACGCAGTATTTT. Residues: CASSLPPGHPNEDTQYF.

The rearrangement uses TRBV5-1 and TRBJ2-4; weak D call: TRBD1 (7 bases). Trimming cost V 0 bases and J 11 bases, with 12 bases left between them. The length of the CDR3 is 13 residues. Germline assignment: CDR1 SGHRS and CDR2 YFSETQ. The DNA for the CDR3 is TGCGCCAGCAGCTTGGAGGAGGGGGCTCTTCAGTACTTC. It encodes CASSLEEGALQYF.

The CDR3 loop is CATSRHTAAHDVGGYTF. In nucleotides, the CDR3 is TGTGCCACCAGCAGACACACAGCCGCCCACGACGTAGGAGGCTACACCTTC. The gene calls are TRBV15 and TRBJ1-2; D is uncertain. Per germline, CDR1 LNHNV and CDR2 YYDKDF (reference sequence). V was pared by 2 bases and J by 8 bases, with 24 bases between. CDR3 length equals 17 residues. Looking up the rest from reference TRBV15 and TRBJ1-2 gives the full variable domain: DAMVIQNPRYQVTQFGKPVTLSCSQTLNHNVMYWYQQKSSQAPKLLFHYYDKDFNNEADTPDNFQSRRPNTSFCFLDIRSPGLGDTAMYLCATSRHTAAHDVGGYTFGSGTRLTVV.

The CDR3 region is CASITGGSGRSYEQYF. CDR3 sequence (DNA): TGTGCCAGCATTACTGGGGGTAGCGGGAGATCCTACGAGCAGTACTTC. V gene TRBV28 combines with J gene TRBJ2-7; the match to TRBD2 covers 9 bases. Looked up from germline, CDR1 is MDHEN and CDR2 is SYDVKM. This CDR3 contains 16 residues. Losses at the gene ends were 7 bases for V and 1 base for J; bases not matched to a gene: 11.

V gene TRBV4-2 combines with J gene TRBJ1-5; D possibly corresponds to TRBD1 (5 bases). The CDR3 is made up of 17 amino acids. Trimming pared 0 bases from V and 0 bases from J, leaving 12 bases between. Germline V lookup: CDR1 LGHNA, CDR2 YNFKEQ. The CDR3 nucleotides are TGTGCCAGCAGCCAAGAAGTATGGGGGGATAGCAATCAGCCCCAGCATTTT. The encoded protein is CASSQEVWGDSNQPQHF.

The rearrangement uses TRBV5-1 and TRBJ1-5, with D possibly matching TRBD1 (5 bases). This CDR3 comprises 15 residues. Germline lookup yields CDR1 SGHRS and CDR2 YFSETQ. The germline V and J ends were trimmed by 0 bases and 2 bases, with 9 bases remaining between them. In DNA, the CDR3 is TGCGCCAGCAGCTTGGGGGACTATGGCAATCAGCCCCAGCATTTT. It specifies CASSLGDYGNQPQHF.